This TCR beta chain was recorded in a study of beta chain features in type 1 diabetes. Study-wide context: Patients and healthy donors were similar in age, gender and cell yields. Across the samples, roughly 98,000,000 sorted cells were examined in total. Overall study results and limits: All four CD4+ subsets from Type 1 diabetes patients carried moderately but significantly shorter TCRB CDR3s.

Only a few counts were recorded for this clone. Its antigen is not known. Sequencing targeted expressed TCRB transcripts, as all isolated RNA had been reverse transcribed. Profiled with immunoSEQ multiplex PCR; TCRdb holds only in-frame clones, not every one. The sample lists some 190,000 clones, 7.8% occurring once. Heparinised blood was drawn once per donor, averaging approximately 100 mL. Purity above 98% was achieved in all sorted populations. This TCR was sampled from a woman aged 40 to 50 with type 1 diabetes. The sample taken for sequencing was central memory CD4+ T cells from blood.

The CDR3 DNA sequence: TGCAGCGTTGCGAACCCGGGACAGGGGAATGAAAAACTGTTTTTT. Translated, it gives CSVANPGQGNEKLFF. The gene calls are TRBV29-1 and TRBJ1-4; 10 nucleotides match TRBD1. V lost 4 bases, J lost 5 bases, and 7 bases stayed unmatched. Germline CDR1 is SQVTM and CDR2 is ANQGSEA. The length of the CDR3 is 15 residues.